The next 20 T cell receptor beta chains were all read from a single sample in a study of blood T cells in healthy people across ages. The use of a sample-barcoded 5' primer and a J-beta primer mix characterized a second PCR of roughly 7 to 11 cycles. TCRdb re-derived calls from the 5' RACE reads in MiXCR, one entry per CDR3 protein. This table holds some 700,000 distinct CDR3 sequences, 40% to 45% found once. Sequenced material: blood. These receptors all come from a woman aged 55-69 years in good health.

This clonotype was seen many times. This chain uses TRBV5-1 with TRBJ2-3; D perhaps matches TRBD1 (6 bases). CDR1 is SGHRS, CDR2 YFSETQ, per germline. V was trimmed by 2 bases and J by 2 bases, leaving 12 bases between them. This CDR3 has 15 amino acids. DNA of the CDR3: TGCGCCAGCAGCTTCAGGGGCGATTACACAGATACGCAGTATTTT. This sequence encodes CASSFRGDYTDTQYF.

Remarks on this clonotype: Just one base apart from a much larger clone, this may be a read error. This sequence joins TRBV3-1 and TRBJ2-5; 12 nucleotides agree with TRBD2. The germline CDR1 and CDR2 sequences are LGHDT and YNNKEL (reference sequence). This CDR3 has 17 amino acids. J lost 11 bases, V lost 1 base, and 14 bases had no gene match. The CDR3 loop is CASSQGLAGVGANEQYF. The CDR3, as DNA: TGTGCCAGCAGCCAAGGACTAGCGGGGGTTGGCGCGAATGAGCAGTACTTC.

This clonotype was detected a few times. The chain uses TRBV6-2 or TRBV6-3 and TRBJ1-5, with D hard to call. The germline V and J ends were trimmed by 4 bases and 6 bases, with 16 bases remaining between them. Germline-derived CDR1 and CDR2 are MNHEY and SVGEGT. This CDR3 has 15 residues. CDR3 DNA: TGTGCCAGCAGTTTCGGGAGGTTGGGCGGTCAGCCCCAGCATTTT. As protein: CASSFGRLGGQPQHF.

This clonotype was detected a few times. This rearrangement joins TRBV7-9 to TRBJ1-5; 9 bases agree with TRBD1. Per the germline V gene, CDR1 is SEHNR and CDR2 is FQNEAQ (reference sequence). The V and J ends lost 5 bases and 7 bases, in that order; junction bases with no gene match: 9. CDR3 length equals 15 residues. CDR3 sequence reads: CASSLTGGAGQPQHF. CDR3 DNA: TGTGCCAGCAGCCTTACAGGGGGCGCGGGCCAGCCCCAGCATTTT.

This chain's CDR3 is CASSFLAGGPTYNEQYF. The DNA of the CDR3 is TGTGCCAGCAGTTTTCTAGCGGGAGGGCCCACCTACAATGAGCAGTACTTC. V usage is TRBV12-3 or TRBV12-4 and J usage is TRBJ2-1, with TRBD2 matching over 12 bases. The J call may be in error: the DNA end matches TRBJ2-7 better. This CDR3 has 17 residues.

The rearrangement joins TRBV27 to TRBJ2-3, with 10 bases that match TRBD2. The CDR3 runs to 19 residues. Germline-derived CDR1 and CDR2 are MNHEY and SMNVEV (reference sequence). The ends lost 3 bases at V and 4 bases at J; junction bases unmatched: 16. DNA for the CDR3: TGTGCCAGCAGTTTCTGGGGGGCTAGCGGGGGCCTCAGGGCAGATACGCAGTATTTT. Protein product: CASSFWGASGGLRADTQYF.

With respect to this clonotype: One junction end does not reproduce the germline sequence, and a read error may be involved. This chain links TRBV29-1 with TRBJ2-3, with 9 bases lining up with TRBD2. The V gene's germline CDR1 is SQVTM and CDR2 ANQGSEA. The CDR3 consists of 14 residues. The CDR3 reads CSVEGGGGADTRYF. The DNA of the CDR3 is TGCAGCGTTGAAGGCGGGGGGGGTGCGGATACGCGGTATTTT.

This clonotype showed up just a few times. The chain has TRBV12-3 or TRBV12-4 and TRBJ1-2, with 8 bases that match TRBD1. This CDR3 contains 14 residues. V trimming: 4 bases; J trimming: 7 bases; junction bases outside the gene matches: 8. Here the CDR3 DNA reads TGTGCCAGCAGTTCCCTGACAGGGGTTGCTGGCTACACCTTC. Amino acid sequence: CASSSLTGVAGYTF.

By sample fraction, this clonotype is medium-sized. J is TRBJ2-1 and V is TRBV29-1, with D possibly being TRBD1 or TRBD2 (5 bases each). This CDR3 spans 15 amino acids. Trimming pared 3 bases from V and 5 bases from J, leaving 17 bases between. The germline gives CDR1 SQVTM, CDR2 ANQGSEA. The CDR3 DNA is TGCAGCGTTGACCTCGTGGGACCCCTTGACAATGAGCAGTTCTTC. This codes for CSVDLVGPLDNEQFF.

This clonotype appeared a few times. The CDR3 DNA follows: TGTGCCATCAGATCAGGGACTAGCGGGTACCAAGAGACCCAGTACTTC. As protein: CAIRSGTSGYQETQYF. The chain has TRBV10-3 and TRBJ2-5, with TRBD2 identical over 12 bases. This CDR3 contains 16 residues. Germline V gene sequence: CDR1 ENHRY, CDR2 SYGVKD. The V and J ends lost 6 bases and 0 bases, in that order; junction bases with no gene match: 5.

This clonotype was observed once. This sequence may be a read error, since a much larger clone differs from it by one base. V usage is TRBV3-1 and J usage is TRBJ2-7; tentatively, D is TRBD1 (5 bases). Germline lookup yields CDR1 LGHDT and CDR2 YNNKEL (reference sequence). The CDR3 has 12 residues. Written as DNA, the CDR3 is TGTGCCGGCAGCGCGACAGAGTACGAGCAGTACTTC. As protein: CAGSATEYEQYF.

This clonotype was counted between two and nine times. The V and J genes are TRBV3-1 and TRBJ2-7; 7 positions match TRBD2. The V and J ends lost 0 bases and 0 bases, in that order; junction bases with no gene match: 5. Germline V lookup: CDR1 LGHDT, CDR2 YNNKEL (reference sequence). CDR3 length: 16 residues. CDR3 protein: CASSQDSLASSYEQYF. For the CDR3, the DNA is TGTGCCAGCAGCCAAGATTCACTAGCGAGCTCCTACGAGCAGTACTTC.

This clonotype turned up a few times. The CDR3 loop reads CASSFIGGPSKETQYF. In DNA, the CDR3 is TGTGCCAGCAGCTTTATAGGGGGACCATCAAAAGAGACCCAGTACTTC. The rearrangement joins TRBV7-2 to TRBJ2-5; D may be TRBD1 (6 bases). The length of the CDR3 is 16 residues. Germline assignment: CDR1 SGHTA and CDR2 FQGNSA. The V gene lost 3 bases and the J gene lost 3 bases, with 17 bases spanning the gap.

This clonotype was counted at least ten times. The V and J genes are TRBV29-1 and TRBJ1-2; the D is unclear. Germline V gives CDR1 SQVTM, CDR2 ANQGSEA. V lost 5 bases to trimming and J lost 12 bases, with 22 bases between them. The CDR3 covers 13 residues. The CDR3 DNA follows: TGCAGCGTTTATCTTCCAGGCCGCGGGGTGAACACCTTC. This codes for CSVYLPGRGVNTF.

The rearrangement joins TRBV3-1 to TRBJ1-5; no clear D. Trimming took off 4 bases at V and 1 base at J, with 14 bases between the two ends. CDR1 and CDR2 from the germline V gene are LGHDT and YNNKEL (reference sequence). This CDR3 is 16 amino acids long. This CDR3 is CASSLGYGRSNQPQHF. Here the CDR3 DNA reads TGTGCCAGCAGCCTAGGGTATGGGAGAAGCAATCAGCCCCAGCATTTT.

The DNA for the CDR3 is TGTGCCAGCAGCTTATACGGTGGGGCCAATGAGCAGTTCTTC. Translating gives CASSLYGGANEQFF. V and J are TRBV11-2 and TRBJ2-1, with a possible D match to TRBD1 (5 bases). The CDR3 sequence is 14 residues long. Germline CDR1 reads SGHAT; CDR2 reads FQNNGV. Trimming took 2 bases from V and 6 from J, leaving 11 bases between them.

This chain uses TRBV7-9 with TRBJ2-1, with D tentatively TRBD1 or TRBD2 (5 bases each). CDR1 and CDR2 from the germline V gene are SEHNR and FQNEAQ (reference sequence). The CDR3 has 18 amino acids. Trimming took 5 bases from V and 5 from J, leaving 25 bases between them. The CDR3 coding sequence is TGTGCCAGCAGCCCTGGACCCCGGGACCCGTCATTAAACAATGAGCAGTTCTTC. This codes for CASSPGPRDPSLNNEQFF.

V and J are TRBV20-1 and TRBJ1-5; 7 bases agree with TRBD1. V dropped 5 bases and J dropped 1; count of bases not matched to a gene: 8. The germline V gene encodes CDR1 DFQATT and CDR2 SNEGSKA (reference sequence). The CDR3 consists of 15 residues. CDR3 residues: CSAGQGGTSNQPQHF. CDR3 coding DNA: TGCAGTGCTGGCCAAGGGGGCACGAGCAATCAGCCCCAGCATTTT.

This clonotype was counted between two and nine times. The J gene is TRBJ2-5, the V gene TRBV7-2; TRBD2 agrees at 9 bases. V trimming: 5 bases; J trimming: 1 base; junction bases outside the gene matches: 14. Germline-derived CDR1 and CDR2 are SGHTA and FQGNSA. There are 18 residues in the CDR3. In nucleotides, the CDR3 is TGTGCCAGCAGCCCCCCTTTGCGGGAGGGCCCTCGCCAAGAGACCCAGTACTTC. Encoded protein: CASSPPLREGPRQETQYF.

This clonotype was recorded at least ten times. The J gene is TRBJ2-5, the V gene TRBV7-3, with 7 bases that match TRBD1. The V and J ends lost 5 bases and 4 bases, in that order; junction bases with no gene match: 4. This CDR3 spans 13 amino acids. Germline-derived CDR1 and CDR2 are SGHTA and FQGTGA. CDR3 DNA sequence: TGTGCCAGCAGCCCCGCAGGGGGAGAGACCCAGTACTTC. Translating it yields CASSPAGGETQYF.